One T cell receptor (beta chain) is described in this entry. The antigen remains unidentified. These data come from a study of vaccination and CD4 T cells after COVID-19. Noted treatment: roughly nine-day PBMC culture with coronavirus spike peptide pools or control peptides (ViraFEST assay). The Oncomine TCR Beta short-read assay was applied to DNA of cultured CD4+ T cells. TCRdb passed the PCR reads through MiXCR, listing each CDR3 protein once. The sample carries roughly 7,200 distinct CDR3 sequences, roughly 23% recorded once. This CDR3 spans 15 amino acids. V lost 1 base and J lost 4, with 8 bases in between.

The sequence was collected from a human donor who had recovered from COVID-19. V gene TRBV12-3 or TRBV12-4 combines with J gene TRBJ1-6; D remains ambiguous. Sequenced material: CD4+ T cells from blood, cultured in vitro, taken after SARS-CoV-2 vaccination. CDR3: CASSLGQLYNSPLHF. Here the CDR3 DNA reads TGTGCCAGCAGTTTAGGGCAGCTTTATAATTCACCCCTCCACTTT.